This T cell receptor beta chain was documented in a study of T cells after posttransplantation cyclophosphamide. TCRdb's table, derived via immunoSEQ multiplex PCR, lists solely in-frame clones and lacks some. The table lists tens of thousands of clones, 90% of them singletons. Per germline, CDR1 SGHKS and CDR2 YYEKEE (reference sequence). The CDR3 covers 14 residues. The V gene lost 7 bases and the J gene lost 3 bases, with 16 bases spanning the gap. A word on this clone: Its antigen is not known.

Cyclophosphamide on days +3 and +4 followed busulfan-fludarabine conditioning and a marrow graft. Findings and limits, study-wide: Tissue-infiltrating T cells from skin or gut overlapped little with blood T cells. Later blood repertoires were often dominated by clones from the donor CD8+ memory compartment. TRB clonality was highly associated with recipient CMV seropositivity and reactivation.

This TCR was recovered from a male patient between 60 and 69 years old who received an allogeneic stem cell transplant from a related donor and was CMV-positive. Some T cells here may be from the graft donor. The source material was PBMCs, sampled around 60 days after allogeneic stem cell transplant with posttransplant cyclophosphamide. This chain links TRBV5-5 with TRBJ1-1; D is undetermined. CDR3 amino acids: CASRLQRVDTEAFF. DNA of the CDR3: TGTGCCAGCCGGCTCCAACGGGTGGACACTGAAGCTTTCTTT. The full variable domain, its missing parts supplied by reference TRBV5-5 and TRBJ1-1, is DAGVTQSPTHLIKTRGQQVTLRCSPISGHKSVSWYQQVLGQGPQFIFQYYEKEERGRGNFPDRFSARQFPNYSSELNVNALLLGDSALYLCASRLQRVDTEAFFGQGTRLTVV.